This note documents a single TCR beta chain sequence. This entry is derived from a study of blood T cell repertoires in COVID-19. At the level of the study: The United States, Italy and Spain were the sources of the acute and convalescent COVID-19 samples.

From germline, CDR1 is SGHNT and CDR2 YYREEE (reference sequence). V was clipped by 4 bases and J by 5 bases; unmatched bases: 9. The CDR3 extends over 15 amino acids. In the original workflow: Estimation of nucleated cell counts relied on the amplification of reference gene primers. TCRdb's copy holds only in-frame clones and misses some; the assay was immunoSEQ multiplex PCR. That table gives V, J and clone size, and the DNA gave D and trimming. The sample includes more than 200,000 clones, approximately 91% seen only once; the top ten take under 2.5%. The sample was peripheral blood. This sequence was found in a woman in her thirties or forties who had recovered from COVID-19. V and J are TRBV5-4 and TRBJ2-1; 7 bases map to TRBD1. CDR3 sequence (DNA): TGTGCCAGCAGCCAGGACAGGCGACCCGACAATGAGCAGTTCTTC. As protein: CASSQDRRPDNEQFF.